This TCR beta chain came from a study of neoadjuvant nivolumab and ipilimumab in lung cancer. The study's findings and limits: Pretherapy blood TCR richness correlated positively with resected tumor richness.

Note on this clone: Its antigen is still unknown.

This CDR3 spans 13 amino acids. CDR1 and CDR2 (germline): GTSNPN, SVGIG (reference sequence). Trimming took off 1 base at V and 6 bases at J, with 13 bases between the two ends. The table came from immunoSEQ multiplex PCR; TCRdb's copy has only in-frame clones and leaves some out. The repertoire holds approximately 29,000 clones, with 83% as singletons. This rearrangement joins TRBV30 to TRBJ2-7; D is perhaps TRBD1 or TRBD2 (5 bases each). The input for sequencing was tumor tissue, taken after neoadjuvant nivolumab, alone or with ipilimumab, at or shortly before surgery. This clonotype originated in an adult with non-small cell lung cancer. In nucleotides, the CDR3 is TGTGCCTGGAGTGGTAGGGGACCCTTCGAGCAGTACTTC. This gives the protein CAWSGRGPFEQYF.